These T cell receptor beta chains were read from a single sample in a study of T cells in Graves' hyperthyroidism and ophthalmopathy. TCRdb re-called the multiplex PCR reads with MiXCR, one entry per CDR3 protein. The sample includes about 360,000 distinct CDR3 sequences, roughly an eighth of them seen just once. Material for sequencing was blood. The receptors were sampled from a woman under 30 with Graves' hyperthyroidism. The CDR3 runs from the conserved cysteine through the conserved F or W. D genes are given only for firm matches. The size of a clone is reported for some rows only, either as once, few or many, or as a class for expanded clones.

>TRBJ1-2|-|many|TRBV7-2
CASSADMSGGYTF
>TRBJ2-5|TRBD2|few|TRBV2
CASRDSGGVQETQYF
>TRBJ1-2|TRBD1|-|TRBV19
CATSPGQVGGYTF
>TRBJ1-2|-|many|TRBV7-2
CASSFQGNYGYTF
>TRBJ1-6|TRBD1|-|TRBV12-3/TRBV12-4
CASSLQGAASNSPLHF
>TRBJ2-7|-|many|TRBV5-6
CASSFGTPAYEQYF
>TRBJ1-1|-|many|TRBV28
CAILGRMNTEAFF
>TRBJ2-2|TRBD2|-|TRBV6-1
CASSGGGKGNTGELFF
>TRBJ2-7|-|many|TRBV6-2/TRBV6-3
CASSYSASSYEQYF
>TRBJ2-7|TRBD1|-|TRBV19
CASSPDREANYEQYF
>TRBJ1-1|-|-|TRBV19
CASRSIGTEAFF
>TRBJ2-7|-|many|TRBV10-3
CAISGDTYYEQYF
>TRBJ2-7|TRBD1|many|TRBV2
CASRSGTGDHEQYF
>TRBJ2-5|-|many|TRBV13
CASSPTRLETQYF
>TRBJ2-7|-|many|TRBV28
CASSGAGEQYF
>TRBJ2-7|TRBD2|-|TRBV6-1
CASSLRVAGFEQYF
>TRBJ2-1|-|-|TRBV3-2
CASSWGTSGRDRVFF
>TRBJ1-5|-|many|TRBV6-2/TRBV6-3
CASSYGVQPQHF
>TRBJ2-7|TRBD2|many|TRBV4-1
CASDTGGLELSEQYF
>TRBJ2-7|-|-|TRBV29-1
CSVGDLTPHEQYF
>TRBJ2-4|TRBD2|many|TRBV20-1
CSARDFFGGDKNIQYF
>TRBJ2-1|-|many|TRBV5-5
CASSPWDRSYNEQFF
>TRBJ1-1|-|many|TRBV28
CASSPADTEAFF
>TRBJ1-4|-|-|TRBV15
CATSREGGVLSGKLFF
>TRBJ2-6|-|-|TRBV7-9
CASSPRNDPGANVLTF
>TRBJ2-1|-|-|TRBV6-4
CATSDSLKGYEQFF
>TRBJ2-2|-|few|TRBV7-3
CASRKEPTGELFF
>TRBJ2-7|TRBD1|many|TRBV7-8
CASSLSAGGSEQYF
>TRBJ1-6|-|few|TRBV7-2
CASSLEGGFSYNSPLHF
>TRBJ1-2|-|few|TRBV10-2
CASSESGGPNYGYTF
>TRBJ1-1|-|-|TRBV7-9
CASSYSGFPEAFF
>TRBJ2-7|-|-|TRBV7-9
CASSLGIGVIYEQYF
>TRBJ2-4|-|-|TRBV7-9
CASSLGRAGIQYF
>TRBJ2-3|-|few|TRBV11-3
CASRLDSTDTQYF
>TRBJ2-7|TRBD1|many|TRBV9
CASSVGPGTGVARVSYEQYF
>TRBJ2-5|-|few|TRBV20-1
CSARGKAGDQETQYF
>TRBJ1-6|-|many|TRBV6-1
CASSESDRPNSPLHF
>TRBJ2-7|-|few|TRBV9
CASSVYGGIGSEQYF
>TRBJ2-1|-|many|TRBV28
CARGWGDNEQFF
>TRBJ2-1|-|few|TRBV19
CASSSPGRYNEQFF
>TRBJ2-6|-|many|TRBV30
CASSRGSPGANVLTF
>TRBJ1-5|TRBD1|few|TRBV6-1
CASKGTGGQPQHF
>TRBJ1-6|-|many|TRBV6-2/TRBV6-3
CASTKGVISPLHF
>TRBJ2-3|-|-|TRBV3-1
CASSLNPDSIDTQYF
>TRBJ2-2|TRBD1|-|TRBV4-3
CASSQGGTVNTGELFF
>TRBJ1-3|-|few|TRBV3-1
CASSQGPTRGNTIYF
>TRBJ2-3|TRBD2|many|TRBV20-1
CSAKKAGGSTDTQYF
>TRBJ1-5|-|-|TRBV18
CASSSYGLPGVYSNQPQHF
>TRBJ2-7|TRBD1|many|TRBV28
CATVDRGVHEQYF
>TRBJ2-5|TRBD1|-|TRBV5-1
CASSLMPQGAETQYF
>TRBJ1-1|-|-|TRBV27
CASSLLPGMNTEAFF
>TRBJ1-2|-|-|TRBV4-2
CASSQGGWGDYYGYTF
>TRBJ1-5|-|many|TRBV3-1
CASSQDLMENQPQHF
>TRBJ2-3|TRBD2|many|TRBV7-2
CASSQGGPPDTQYF
>TRBJ1-1|-|many|TRBV12-3/TRBV12-4
CASTLGRGPILNTEAFF